This entry describes one T cell receptor (beta chain). The clone's antigen remains unknown. No per-base quality is available; no much larger clone lies one base away. Receptors were amplified or captured by the immunoSEQ multiplex PCR assay. Drawn from immuneACCESS, this table holds only the in-frame rearrangements with V and J called that TCRdb kept. Clones are partly lost; checked studies trace under half to an unresolved V gene and leave the rest unexplained. Recorded for this sample are around 230,000 clones; 90% to 95% of them occurred a single time. The ten largest clones add up to 1.5% of the sample. CDR1 and CDR2, looked up from the germline V gene (reference sequence), are MNHEY and SMNVEV. V sheds 5 bases and J sheds 8 bases, leaving 10 bases between their ends. Spanning cysteine to phenylalanine, the CDR3 consists of 12 amino acids. Only the CDR3 portion is preserved as DNA: 36 bases, with reading frame beginning at the first base.

The entry originates in a study of control samples from healthy donors and cancer patients (dated by TCRdb to about 2020). The clonotype originates from a man in his fifties in good health. What was sequenced was blood. The receptor chain draws on TRBV27 and TRBJ1-5; the D gene is perhaps TRBD1, from 5 matching bases. The CDR3 region reads CASSQGTEPQHF. The DNA sequence follows: TGTGCCAGCAGTCAGGGAACGGAGCCCCAGCATTTT.